This T cell receptor beta chain was sequenced for a study of siplizumab effects on memory and regulatory T cells. The method was immunoSEQ multiplex PCR; TCRdb's version includes in-frame clones alone and lacks a portion of them. The profile covers some 99,000 clones, with 92% appearing a single time and under 0.75% taken by the ten largest. Source material: Tregs sorted from blood. The sequence came from a human donor in good health.

This chain's CDR3 is CASSFGGTGELFF. CDR3 nucleotide sequence: TGTGCCAGCAGCTTTGGAGGGACCGGGGAGCTGTTTTTT. V usage is TRBV9 and J usage is TRBJ2-2; the D gene is possibly TRBD2 (6 bases). This CDR3 is 13 amino acids long. V lost 4 bases to trimming and J lost 5 bases, with 9 bases between them. Germline CDR1 SGDLS, CDR2 YYNGEE.